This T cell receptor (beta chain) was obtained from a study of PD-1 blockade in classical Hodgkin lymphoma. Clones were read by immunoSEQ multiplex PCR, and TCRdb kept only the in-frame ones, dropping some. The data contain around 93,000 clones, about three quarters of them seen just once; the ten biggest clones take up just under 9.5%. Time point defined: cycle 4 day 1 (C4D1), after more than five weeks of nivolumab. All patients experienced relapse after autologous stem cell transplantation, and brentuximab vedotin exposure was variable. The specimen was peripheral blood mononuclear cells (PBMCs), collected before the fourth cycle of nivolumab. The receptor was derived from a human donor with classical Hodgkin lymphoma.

Here the CDR3 reads CASSLWSGNEQYF. The DNA of the CDR3 is TGTGCCAGCAGTTTATGGTCGGGGAACGAGCAGTACTTC. V usage is TRBV27 and J usage is TRBJ2-7; D possibly corresponds to TRBD2 (5 bases). The V and J ends lost 1 base and 5 bases respectively, with 9 bases between them. This CDR3 has 13 residues. The germline gives CDR1 MNHEY, CDR2 SMNVEV (reference sequence).